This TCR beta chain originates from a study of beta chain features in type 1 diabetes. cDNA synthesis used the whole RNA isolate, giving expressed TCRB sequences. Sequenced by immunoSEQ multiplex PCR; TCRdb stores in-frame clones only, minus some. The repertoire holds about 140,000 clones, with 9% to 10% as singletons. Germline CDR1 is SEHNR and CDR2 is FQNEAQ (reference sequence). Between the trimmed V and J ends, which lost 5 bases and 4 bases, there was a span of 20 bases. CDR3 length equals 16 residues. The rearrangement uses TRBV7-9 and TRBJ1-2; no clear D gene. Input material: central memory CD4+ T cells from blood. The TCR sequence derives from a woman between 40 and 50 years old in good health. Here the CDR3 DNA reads TGTGCCAGCAGCGGTGAGGTCCCACCTGAGACCTATGGCTACACCTTC. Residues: CASSGEVPPETYGYTF.